What follows are 19 T cell receptor beta chains derived from one specimen sequenced in a study of beta chain features in type 1 diabetes. The investigators reverse transcribed all of the isolated RNA, so they sequenced expressed TCRB transcripts. Produced via immunoSEQ multiplex PCR; TCRdb's table is partial and in-frame only. The sample has 200,000 to 250,000 clones, approximately 10% seen once. Input material: central memory CD4+ T cells from blood. Receptors were obtained from a young man in good health.

The chain has TRBV6-5 and TRBJ2-7, with a possible D match to TRBD1 (5 bases). V lost 4 bases and J 3 bases, leaving 13 bases between the germline ends. Germline CDR1 and CDR2: MNHEY and SVGAGI. This CDR3 contains 14 residues. CDR3 protein: CASSLTEGYYEQYF. The DNA of the CDR3 is TGTGCCAGCAGTTTGACAGAAGGATACTACGAGCAGTACTTC.

The chain employs TRBV30 and TRBJ2-7, with TRBD2 matching 8 bases. The trim removed 0 bases at V and 2 bases at J, leaving 9 bases unmatched. The CDR3 has 16 residues. CDR1 is GTSNPN and CDR2 is SVGIG in the germline V gene (reference sequence). For the CDR3, the DNA is TGTGCCTGGAGTGTACCGGGCGGGAGGCCTCCCTACGAGCAGTACTTC. Translating gives CAWSVPGGRPPYEQYF. The whole variable domain, remainder taken from reference TRBV30 and TRBJ2-7, is SQTIHQWPATLVQPVGSPLSLECTVEGTSNPNLYWYRQAAGRGLQLLFYSVGIGQISSEVPQNLSASRPQDRQFILSSKKLLLSDSGFYLCAWSVPGGRPPYEQYFGPGTRLTVT.

This clone was detected ten times or more. This chain links TRBV4-1 with TRBJ2-1; TRBD2 matches 7 bases. CDR3 length equals 16 residues. In germline, CDR1 is MGHRA, CDR2 YSYEKL. The V and J ends lost 4 bases and 9 bases, in that order; junction bases with no gene match: 15. CDR3 in amino acids: CASSRVYIGRRAEQFF. In DNA, the CDR3 is TGCGCCAGCAGCCGAGTCTATATCGGGAGGAGGGCTGAGCAGTTCTTC.

This clone was seen only a few times. The rearrangement joins TRBV30 to TRBJ2-5; 8 bases map to TRBD2. The DNA matches TRBJ2-7 better at its end, which makes the J call doubtful. This CDR3 spans 15 amino acids. Germline V lookup: CDR1 GTSNPN, CDR2 SVGIG (reference sequence). CDR3 protein: CALNPTGGSSYEQYF. The CDR3 nucleotides are TGTGCCTTAAATCCCACGGGGGGGTCCTCCTACGAGCAGTACTTC.

The chain links TRBV15 to TRBJ2-7; the match to TRBD1 covers 7 bases. Per germline, CDR1 LNHNV and CDR2 YYDKDF (reference sequence). This CDR3 is 13 amino acids long. V shed 8 bases, J shed 3 bases, and the junction held 7 bases outside the gene matches. The CDR3 loop reads CATADRDSYEQYF. CDR3 nucleotides: TGTGCCACCGCGGACCGGGACAGCTACGAGCAGTACTTC.

This rearrangement joins TRBV6-1 to TRBJ2-7, with D maybe TRBD1 (6 bases). The CDR3 loop spans 15 amino acids. The V gene's germline CDR1 is MNHNS and CDR2 SASEGT. With 4 bases removed from V and 5 bases from J, the gap between germline ends came to 18 bases. CDR3 in amino acids: CASSVQGMIVHEQYF. In DNA, the CDR3 is TGTGCCAGCAGTGTTCAGGGGATGATCGTCCACGAGCAGTACTTC.

This rearrangement joins TRBV2 to TRBJ2-5; D might be TRBD2 (5 bases). V lost 5 bases and J 5 bases, leaving 15 bases between the germline ends. The germline V gene encodes CDR1 SNHLY and CDR2 FYNNEI. This CDR3 is built from 14 residues. CDR3 DNA: TGTGCCAGCAGTCCGAGGGTTCACGTGGAGACCCAGTACTTC. Protein sequence: CASSPRVHVETQYF.

This clone was observed a handful of times. V and J are TRBV29-1 and TRBJ2-3; 8 bases match TRBD1. Germline V lookup: CDR1 SQVTM, CDR2 ANQGSEA. Germline trimming cut 3 bases from V and 6 bases from J; bases unmatched to any gene: 14. This CDR3 has 16 amino acids. DNA for the CDR3: TGCAGCGTTGAGGGCCTGGGGACAGGCCGAGGCGATACGCAGTATTTT. Residues: CSVEGLGTGRGDTQYF.

The chain links TRBV15 to TRBJ1-1; a possible D gene is TRBD1 (5 bases). Deletions cut 5 bases from V and 4 bases from J, with 14 bases between. The CDR3 runs 14 residues. Germline V CDR1 and CDR2: LNHNV, YYDKDF (reference sequence). The CDR3 protein is CATSQPSGGTEAFF. Written as DNA, the CDR3 is TGTGCCACCAGCCAACCGTCGGGGGGCACTGAAGCTTTCTTT.

In this sample, this clone turned up a few times. The chain combines TRBV5-1 with TRBJ2-1; D is ambiguous. The CDR3 has 12 residues. Germline lookup yields CDR1 SGHRS and CDR2 YFSETQ. The germline V and J ends were trimmed by 1 base and 6 bases, with 5 bases remaining between them. CDR3 DNA: TGCGCCAGCAGCTTGCGACTCAATGAGCAGTTCTTC. Residues: CASSLRLNEQFF.

This clone was detected only a few times. The genes are TRBV10-3 and TRBJ2-7; D remains unclear. CDR3 length: 12 residues. Germline CDR1 is ENHRY and CDR2 is SYGVKD. V lost 5 bases to trimming and J lost 1 base, with 6 bases between them. Here the CDR3 DNA reads TGTGCCATCAGTTCAGGATCCTACGAGCAGTACTTC. Its protein product is CAISSGSYEQYF.

This clone has only one observation. The V gene is TRBV4-3, the J gene TRBJ1-4; D might be TRBD1 (5 bases). V was clipped by 1 base and J by 2 bases, with 11 bases between them. In germline, CDR1 is LGHNA, CDR2 YSLEER. There are 16 residues in the CDR3. In nucleotides, the CDR3 is TGCGCCAGCAGCCAAGTCTTAGGGGCCACTAATGAAAAACTGTTTTTT. Translation gives CASSQVLGATNEKLFF.

This clone was seen more than once but under ten times. The chain recombines TRBV29-1 with TRBJ2-6, with D possibly being TRBD1 (5 bases). The V end lost 2 bases, the J end lost 0 bases, and 11 bases lay between the germline ends. There are 16 residues in the CDR3. Germline CDR1 and CDR2: SQVTM and ANQGSEA. CDR3 sequence: CSVEKTGYSGANVLTF. CDR3 coding DNA: TGCAGCGTTGAAAAAACAGGCTACTCTGGGGCCAACGTCCTGACTTTC.

This clone was detected a few times. V is TRBV4-2 and J is TRBJ2-7, with D possibly TRBD1 on 7 matching bases. The CDR3 loop spans 17 amino acids. CDR1 is LGHNA and CDR2 is YNFKEQ in the germline V gene. V lost 1 base, J lost 2 bases, and 18 bases lay in between. The CDR3: CASSQAGGRGVTYEQYF. Here the CDR3 DNA reads TGTGCCAGCAGCCAAGCCGGAGGCAGGGGGGTAACCTACGAGCAGTACTTC.

The rearrangement uses TRBV5-4 and TRBJ2-7, with TRBD2 matching over 7 bases. The CDR3 is 15 amino acids. Per germline, CDR1 SGHNT and CDR2 YYREEE (reference sequence). With V trimmed by 1 base and J by 3 bases, 7 bases remained unmatched. The CDR3, as DNA: TGTGCCAGCAGCTTGTCTAGCGGTGGGATCTACGAGCAGTACTTC. It yields the protein CASSLSSGGIYEQYF.

This chain links TRBV28 with TRBJ2-3; the D is unclear. V lost 3 bases, J lost 1 base, and 8 bases lay in between. The germline gives CDR1 MDHEN, CDR2 SYDVKM. The CDR3 runs to 14 residues. CDR3 sequence: CASSFAEGTDTQYF. Written as DNA, the CDR3 is TGTGCCAGCAGTTTTGCGGAAGGCACAGATACGCAGTATTTT.

This clone occurred a few times. The chain carries TRBV6-5 and TRBJ2-1; the D gene is possibly TRBD1 (5 bases). Trimming stripped 7 bases from V and 7 bases from J, with 20 bases between. The CDR3 length is 15 residues. Per germline, CDR1 MNHEY and CDR2 SVGAGI. Here the CDR3 DNA reads TGTGCCAGCAACCCCTGGGCAGGGAAAGGGAATGAGCAGTTCTTC. Its protein product is CASNPWAGKGNEQFF.

The chain combines TRBV7-2 with TRBJ2-1, with TRBD2 matching over 13 bases. Germline lookup yields CDR1 SGHTA and CDR2 FQGNSA. The CDR3 consists of 16 residues. V dropped 2 bases and J dropped 9; count of bases not matched to a gene: 7. CDR3 in DNA: TGTGCCAGCAGCTTAAATAGACTAGCGGGAGGCGGTGAGCAGTTCTTC. This gives the protein CASSLNRLAGGGEQFF.

Only a few counts were recorded for this clone. J is TRBJ2-1 and V is TRBV6-6; the D gene is possibly TRBD2 (6 bases). Per the germline V gene, CDR1 is MNHNY and CDR2 is SVGAGI (reference sequence). The V gene lost 5 bases and the J gene lost 8 bases, with 13 bases spanning the gap. This CDR3 region has 13 residues. CDR3 bases: TGTGCCAGCAGTAGGAGGGATGACCATGAGCAGTTCTTC. This gives the protein CASSRRDDHEQFF.